This TCR beta chain was identified during a study of tumor T cells in aggressive B-cell lymphoma listed by TCRdb under 2017. The library was made by the immunoSEQ multiplex PCR assay. In TCRdb, the immuneACCESS table is reduced to in-frame sequences with V and J assigned. These tables do not hold every clone; where another copy was compared, an unresolved V gene accounts for under half, and the others remain unexplained. This sample has 400 or so clones in its table, and 85% to 95% of those were observed once. The ten top clones hold less than 15% of the sample. Relative to germline, V is 8 bases shorter and J is 2 bases shorter, with 3 bases between their ends. The CDR3 holds 11 amino acids from the cysteine to the phenylalanine. Only the CDR3 DNA is retained, 33 bases long and in frame from the first base. Per the germline V gene, MRHNA is the CDR1 and SNTAGT is the CDR2. Regarding this clone: The clone's antigen remains unknown. No base quality values were provided; no much bigger clone lies one nucleotide off.

The receptor was derived from an adult with diffuse large B cell lymphoma. This chain joins TRBV6-4 to TRBJ2-2; the D gene cannot be resolved reliably. Sequenced sample: tumor tissue. The CDR3 reads CASRNTGELFF. The DNA reads TGTGCCAGCCGTAACACCGGGGAGCTGTTTTTT.